This entry describes one T cell receptor beta chain. This clone was seen once. Its antigen has not been determined. No much larger clone exists at a distance of one base, and base qualities are not known. The record originates from a study of cytomegalovirus exposure and HLA in healthy donors (dated by TCRdb to 2017 to 2019). Looking at the study overall: According to a later analysis, one platform produced both the roughly 110 validation repertoires and the roughly 650 repertoires of the first cohort. The study was designed to test whether signatures of past pathogen exposure could be identified by cataloging public T cell receptors. The study combined high-throughput TCR immunosequencing, statistical association of individual TCRs with disease status, and machine learning to predict cytomegalovirus infection status. A separate validation cohort of over 95 different subjects was used in addition to the 666-subject first cohort. Summary of the overall study and its limitations: A few of the identified cytomegalovirus-associated TCR beta chains were confirmed in vitro to be specific for cytomegalovirus antigens. A later analysis lacked HLA typing for the validation cohort, so it scored co-occurrence in that cohort across all 110 or so repertoires. While some public TCRs were present in many individuals, most TCR sequences turned up only very rarely across donors. The classifier was reported to diagnose cytomegalovirus status with high specificity and sensitivity in both the original and validation cohorts. A later analysis found that TCRs clustered in the first cohort also tended to co-occur in the 120 or so validation repertoires, with about 94% of cluster scores above 0. The study gave a list of under 200 TCR beta chains associated with cytomegalovirus. The authors suggested that the approach could potentially be generalized to other disease states and immunological phenotypes.

Library prep was done by the immunoSEQ multiplex PCR assay. Per the source publication's procedure: A statistical classification framework was developed to diagnose cytomegalovirus status using the catalog of TCR beta chain sequences. Sourced from immuneACCESS, this table was stored by TCRdb with only in-frame sequences that have V and J called. A share of the clones is absent; for the studies checked, an unresolved V gene accounts for under half, and the remainder has no known explanation. That table is the source of V, J and clone size, and D and trimming were worked out from the DNA. The sample includes tens of thousands of clones, with approximately 94% observed a single time. The ten largest clonotypes hold about 4% of the sample. The junction shows trimming of 4 bases on V and 7 bases on J, plus 19 bases between the germline ends. The CDR3, from cysteine to phenylalanine, totals 15 residues. The DNA shown is the 45-base CDR3, in frame from base 1. CDR1 and CDR2 (SGHVS, FNYEAQ) derive from the germline V gene.

Donors formed part of the validation cohort, which comprised over a hundred subjects and was distinct from the first cohort of 666 subjects. This clonotype was sampled from a man aged 18 to 29 in good health and CMV-seropositive. Recombination joined TRBV7-6 with TRBJ1-1, with the D gene not clear enough to name. The sample consisted of PBMCs. The DNA sequence is as follows: TGTGCCAGCAGCTCACCGGAGGGCAGCTTAAATGAAGCTTTCTTT. It codes for CASSSPEGSLNEAFF.